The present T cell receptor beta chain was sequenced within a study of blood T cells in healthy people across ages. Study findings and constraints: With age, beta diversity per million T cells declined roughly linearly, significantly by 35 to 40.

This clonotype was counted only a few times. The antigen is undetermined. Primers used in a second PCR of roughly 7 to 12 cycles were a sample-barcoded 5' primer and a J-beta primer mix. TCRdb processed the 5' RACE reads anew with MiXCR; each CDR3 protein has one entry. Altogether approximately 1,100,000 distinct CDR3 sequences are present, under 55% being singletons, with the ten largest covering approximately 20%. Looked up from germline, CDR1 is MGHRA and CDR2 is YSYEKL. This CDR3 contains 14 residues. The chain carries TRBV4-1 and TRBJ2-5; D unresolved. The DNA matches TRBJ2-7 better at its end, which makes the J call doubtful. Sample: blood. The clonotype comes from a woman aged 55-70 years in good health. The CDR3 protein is CASSQLRLTYEQYF. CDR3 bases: TGCGCCAGCAGCCAGCTTAGACTGACGTACGAGCAGTACTTC.